The entry below describes one T cell receptor (beta chain). The antigen remains unidentified. The sample comes from a study of T cell responses to AZD1222 COVID-19 vaccine. Profiled with immunoSEQ multiplex PCR; TCRdb holds only in-frame clones, not every one. The sample lists roughly 150,000 clones; 70% to 90% were seen once. Trimming stripped 1 base from V and 6 bases from J, with 10 bases between. Germline loops: CDR1 MGHRA, CDR2 YSYEKL. This CDR3 is 15 amino acids long. The study, taken as a whole, reports: Once two AZD1222 doses were given, Spike-specific TCR breadth and depth went up. None of the repertoires were sampled until the peak T cell response had passed.

The TCR originated in an adult who received the AZD1222 COVID-19 vaccine. The starting material was peripheral blood, obtained 28 days after the second AZD1222 dose. This chain links TRBV4-1 with TRBJ1-6, with D possibly being TRBD1 (6 bases). CDR3 DNA: TGCGCCAGCAGCCAAGGCAGGGGAGGTAATTCACCCCTCCACTTT. As protein: CASSQGRGGNSPLHF.